Below, one TCR beta chain is given with its context. Its antigen is as yet unknown. The data originate from a study of chemoradiotherapy in HPV16-positive cancers. The study, taken as a whole, reports: Candidate HPV-specific clones and E7-related TCR motifs grew in tumor during treatment.

Profiling relied on immunoSEQ multiplex PCR, and the TCRdb table lists in-frame clones only, not all of them. The table lists tens of thousands of clones, about 88% of them singletons. V dropped 4 bases and J dropped 4 bases, with 19 bases sitting between them. Germline V CDR1 and CDR2: SGHTA, FQGNSA. The CDR3 is made up of 16 amino acids. Repeated repertoire sampling spanned the course of chemoradiotherapy. The chain is built from TRBV7-2 and TRBJ1-2; D unclear. The sequencing here drew on blood, taken from a patient who underwent chemoradiotherapy. This TCR was sampled from a human donor with HPV-associated anogenital cancer. CDR3 coding DNA: TGTGCCAGCAGCTCTACCTCAGTCGCGGGAGGCTATGGCTACACCTTC. Its protein is CASSSTSVAGGYGYTF.